The T cell receptor (beta chain) under discussion was sequenced for a study of T cell repertoires in cytomegalovirus infection. Study at large: An indication of both CMV infection and matching HLA type came from public TCR beta signatures.

Of note for this clonotype: Its matching antigen is unknown.

MiXCR, applied by TCRdb to the reads, yields one record per CDR3 protein. Of around 100,000 distinct CDR3 sequences in the sample, about 40% were seen once. The CDR3 has 13 amino acids. V lost 6 bases, J lost 5 bases, and 14 bases lay in between. Whole-study results and caveats: Ex vivo responses were dominated by HLA-C-restricted CMV-specific TCR beta clonotypes.

The V call is TRBV12-3 or TRBV12-4, the J call TRBJ2-7; D call uncertain. Sequences were derived from CD8+ T cells from cultured PBMCs, sampled from culture after CMV antigen stimulation. This TCR was sampled from a human donor in good health (CMV status not recorded). Some clones in this sample may be carry-over from other donors' samples. The CDR3: CASSPPDYDEQYF. The CDR3 bases are TGTGCCAGCAGCCCCCCTGATTATGACGAGCAGTACTTC.